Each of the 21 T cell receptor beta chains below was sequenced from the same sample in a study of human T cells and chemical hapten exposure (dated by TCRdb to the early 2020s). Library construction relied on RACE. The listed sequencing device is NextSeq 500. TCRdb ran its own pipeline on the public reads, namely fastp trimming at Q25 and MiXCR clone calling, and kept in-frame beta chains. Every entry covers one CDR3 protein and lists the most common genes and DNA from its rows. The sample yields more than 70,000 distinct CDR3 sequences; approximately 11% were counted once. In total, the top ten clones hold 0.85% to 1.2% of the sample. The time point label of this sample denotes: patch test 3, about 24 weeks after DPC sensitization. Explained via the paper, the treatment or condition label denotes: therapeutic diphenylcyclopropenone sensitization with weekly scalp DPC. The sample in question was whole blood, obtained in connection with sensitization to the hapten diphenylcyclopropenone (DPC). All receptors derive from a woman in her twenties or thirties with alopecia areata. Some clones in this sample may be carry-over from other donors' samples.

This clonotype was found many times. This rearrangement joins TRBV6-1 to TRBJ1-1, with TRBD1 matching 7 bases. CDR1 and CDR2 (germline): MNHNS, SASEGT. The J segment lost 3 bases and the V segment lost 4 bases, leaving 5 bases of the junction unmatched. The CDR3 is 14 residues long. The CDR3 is CASSGSGGDTEAFF. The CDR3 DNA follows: TGTGCCAGCAGTGGGTCAGGGGGTGACACTGAAGCTTTCTTT.

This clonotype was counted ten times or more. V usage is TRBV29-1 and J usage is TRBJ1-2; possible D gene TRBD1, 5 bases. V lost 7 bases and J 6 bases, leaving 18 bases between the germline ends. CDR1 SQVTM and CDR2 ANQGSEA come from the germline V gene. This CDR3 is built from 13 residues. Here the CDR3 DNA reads TGCAGCGGTTCCAAGGCAGGGAGGGATGGCTACACCTTC. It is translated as CSGSKAGRDGYTF.

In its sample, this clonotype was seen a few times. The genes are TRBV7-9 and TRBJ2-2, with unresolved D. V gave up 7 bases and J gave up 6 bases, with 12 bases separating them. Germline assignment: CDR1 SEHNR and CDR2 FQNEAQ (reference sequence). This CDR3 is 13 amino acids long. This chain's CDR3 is CASTIGYAGELFF. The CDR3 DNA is TGTGCCAGCACCATAGGTTATGCCGGGGAGCTGTTTTTT.

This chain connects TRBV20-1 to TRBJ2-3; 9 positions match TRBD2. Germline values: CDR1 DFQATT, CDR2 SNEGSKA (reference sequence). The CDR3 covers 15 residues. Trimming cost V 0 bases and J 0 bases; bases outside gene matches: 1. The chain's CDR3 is CSAREAGGSTDTQYF. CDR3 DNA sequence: TGCAGTGCTAGAGAGGCGGGAGGGAGCACAGATACGCAGTATTTT.

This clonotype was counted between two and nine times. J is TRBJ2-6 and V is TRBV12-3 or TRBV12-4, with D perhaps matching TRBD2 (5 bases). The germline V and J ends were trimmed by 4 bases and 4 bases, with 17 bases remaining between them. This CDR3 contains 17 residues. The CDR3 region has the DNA TGTGCCAGCAGTTCAGGAGGTTTGGCAGCCGGGGCCAACGTCCTGACTTTC. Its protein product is CASSSGGLAAGANVLTF.

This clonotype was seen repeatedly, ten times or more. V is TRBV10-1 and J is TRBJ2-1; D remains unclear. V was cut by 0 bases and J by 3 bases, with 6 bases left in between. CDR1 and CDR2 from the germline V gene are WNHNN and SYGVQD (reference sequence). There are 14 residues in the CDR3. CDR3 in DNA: TGCGCCAGCAGTGAGTCTGAGATCTACAATGAGCAGTTCTTC. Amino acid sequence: CASSESEIYNEQFF.

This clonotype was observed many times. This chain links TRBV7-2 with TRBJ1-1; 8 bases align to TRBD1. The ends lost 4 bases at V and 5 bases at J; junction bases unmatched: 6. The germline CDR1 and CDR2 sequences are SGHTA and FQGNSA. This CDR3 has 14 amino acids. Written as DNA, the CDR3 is TGTGCCAGCAGCTCGTACAGGGGGAGTACTGAAGCTTTCTTT. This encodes CASSSYRGSTEAFF.

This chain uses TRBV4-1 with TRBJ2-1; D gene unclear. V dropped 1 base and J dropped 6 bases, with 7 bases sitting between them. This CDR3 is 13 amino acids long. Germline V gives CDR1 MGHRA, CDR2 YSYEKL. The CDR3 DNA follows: TGCGCCAGCAGCCAAGGCAGACTCAATGAGCAGTTCTTC. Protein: CASSQGRLNEQFF.

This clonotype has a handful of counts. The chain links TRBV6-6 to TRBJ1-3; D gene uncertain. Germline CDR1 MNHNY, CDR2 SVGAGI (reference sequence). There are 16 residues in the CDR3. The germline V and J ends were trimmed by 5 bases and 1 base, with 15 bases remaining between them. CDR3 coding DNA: TGTGCCAGCAGTCAAAAGGATTATTATTCTGGAAACACCATATATTTT. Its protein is CASSQKDYYSGNTIYF.

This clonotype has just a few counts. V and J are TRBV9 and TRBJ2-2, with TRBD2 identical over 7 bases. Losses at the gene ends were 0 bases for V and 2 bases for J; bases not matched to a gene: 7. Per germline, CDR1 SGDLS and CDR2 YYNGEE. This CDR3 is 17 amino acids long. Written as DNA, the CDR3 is TGTGCCAGCAGCGTAGCCCTGGCGGGAGTCAACACCGGGGAGCTGTTTTTT. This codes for CASSVALAGVNTGELFF.

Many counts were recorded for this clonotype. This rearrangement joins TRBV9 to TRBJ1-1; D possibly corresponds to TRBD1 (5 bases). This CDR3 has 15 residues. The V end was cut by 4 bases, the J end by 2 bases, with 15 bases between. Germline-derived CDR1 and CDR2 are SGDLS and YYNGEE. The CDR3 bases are TGTGCCAGCAGCCCTCCGCCGGGGACCAACACTGAAGCTTTCTTT. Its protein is CASSPPPGTNTEAFF.

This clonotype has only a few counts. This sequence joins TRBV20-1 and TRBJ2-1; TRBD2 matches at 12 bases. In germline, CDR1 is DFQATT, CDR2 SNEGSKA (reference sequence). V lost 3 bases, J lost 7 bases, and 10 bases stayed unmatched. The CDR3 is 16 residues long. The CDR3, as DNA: TGCAGTGCTAGTAACCCTAGCGGGGGGGATATTAATGAGCAGTTCTTC. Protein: CSASNPSGGDINEQFF.

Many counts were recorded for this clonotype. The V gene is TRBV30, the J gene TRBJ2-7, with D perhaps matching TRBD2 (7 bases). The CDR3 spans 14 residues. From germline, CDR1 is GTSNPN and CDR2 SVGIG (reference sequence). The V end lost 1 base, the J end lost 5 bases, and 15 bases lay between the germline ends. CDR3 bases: TGTGCCTGGAGTGCGTACGGGGGGCCGGACGAGCAGTACGTC. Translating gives CAWSAYGGPDEQYV.

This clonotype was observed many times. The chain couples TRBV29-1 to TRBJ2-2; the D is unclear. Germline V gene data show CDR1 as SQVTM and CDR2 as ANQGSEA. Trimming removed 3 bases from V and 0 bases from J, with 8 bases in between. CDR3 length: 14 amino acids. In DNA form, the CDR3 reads TGCAGCGTTGAGAGGATCACGAACACCGGGGAGCTGTTTTTT. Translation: CSVERITNTGELFF.

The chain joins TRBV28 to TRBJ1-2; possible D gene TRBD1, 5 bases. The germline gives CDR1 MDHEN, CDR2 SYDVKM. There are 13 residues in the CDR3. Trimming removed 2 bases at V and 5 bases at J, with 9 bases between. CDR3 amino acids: CASSLTGKYGYTF. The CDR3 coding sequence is TGTGCCAGCAGTTTAACAGGCAAATATGGCTACACCTTC.

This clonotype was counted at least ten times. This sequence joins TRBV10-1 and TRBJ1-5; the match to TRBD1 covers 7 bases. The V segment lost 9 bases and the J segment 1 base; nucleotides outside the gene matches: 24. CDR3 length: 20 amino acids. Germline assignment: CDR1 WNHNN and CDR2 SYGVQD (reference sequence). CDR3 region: CARTYSGTDPADLSNQPQHF. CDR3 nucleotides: TGCGCCAGGACTTACTCCGGGACAGATCCCGCCGACCTAAGCAATCAGCCCCAGCATTTT.

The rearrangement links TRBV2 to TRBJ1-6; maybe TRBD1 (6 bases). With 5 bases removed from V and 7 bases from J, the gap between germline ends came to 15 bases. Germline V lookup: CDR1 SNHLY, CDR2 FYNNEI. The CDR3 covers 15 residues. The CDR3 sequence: CASSKPTGENSPLHF. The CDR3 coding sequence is TGTGCCAGCAGTAAACCGACAGGTGAAAATTCACCCCTCCACTTT.

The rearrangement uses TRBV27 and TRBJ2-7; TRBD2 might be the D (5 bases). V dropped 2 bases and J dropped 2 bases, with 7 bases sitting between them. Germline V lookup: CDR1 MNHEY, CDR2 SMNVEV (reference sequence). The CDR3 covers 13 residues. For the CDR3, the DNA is TGTGCCAGCAGTTTAGAGAGGGCCTACGAGCAGTACTTC. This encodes CASSLERAYEQYF.

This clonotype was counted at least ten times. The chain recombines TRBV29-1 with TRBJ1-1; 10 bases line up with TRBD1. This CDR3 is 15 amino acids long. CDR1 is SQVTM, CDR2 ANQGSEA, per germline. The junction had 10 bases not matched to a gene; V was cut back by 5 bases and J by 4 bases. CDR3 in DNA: TGCAGCGTTAGGAAATCCGGGACAGGGGTCACTGAAGCTTTCTTT. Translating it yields CSVRKSGTGVTEAFF.

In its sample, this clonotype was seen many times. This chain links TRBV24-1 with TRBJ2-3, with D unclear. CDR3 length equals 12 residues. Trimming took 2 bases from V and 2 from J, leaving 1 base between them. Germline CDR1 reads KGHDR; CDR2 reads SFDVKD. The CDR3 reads CATSDYTDTQYF. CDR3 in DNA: TGTGCCACCAGTGATTACACAGATACGCAGTATTTT.

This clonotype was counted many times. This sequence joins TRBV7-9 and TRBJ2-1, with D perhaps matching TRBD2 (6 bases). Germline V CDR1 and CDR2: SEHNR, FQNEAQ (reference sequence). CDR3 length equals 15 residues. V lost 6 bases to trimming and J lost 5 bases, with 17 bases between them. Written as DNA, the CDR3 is TGTGCCAGCAGTCCTAGGCTAGCGCGAAACAATGAGCAGTTCTTC. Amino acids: CASSPRLARNNEQFF.